Following are 11 T cell receptor beta chains from one sample sequenced in a study of PD-1 blockade in classical Hodgkin lymphoma (dated by TCRdb to 2018 to 2020). The library was built by means of the immunoSEQ multiplex PCR assay. Not all clones reach the TCRdb copy of this immuneACCESS table, which keeps in-frame sequences only. Checked studies attribute under half of the gap to unresolved V genes and leave the rest unexplained. Present in this sample are approximately 57,000 clones, approximately 90% of which were seen just once. The top ten clones comprise less than 11% of the sample. Explained via the paper, the time point label denotes: cycle 2 day 1 (C2D1) of nivolumab. Every trial patient had relapsed following autologous stem cell transplantation, and prior brentuximab vedotin exposure was what differed among cohorts A, B and C. Sequencing was performed on peripheral blood mononuclear cells (PBMCs), taken before the second cycle of nivolumab. These receptors came from a human donor with classical Hodgkin lymphoma.

The J gene is TRBJ1-1, the V gene TRBV11-1, with D possibly being TRBD1 (6 bases). This CDR3 is 13 amino acids long. CDR1 and CDR2 from the germline V gene are SGHAT and FQDESV (reference sequence). V gave up 1 base and J gave up 6 bases, with 9 bases separating them. As DNA, the CDR3 is TGTGCCAGCAGCTTAGGGGGGCAGGCTGAAGCTTTCTTT. Protein product: CASSLGGQAEAFF. The full variable domain, rest sourced from reference TRBV11-1 and TRBJ1-1, is EAEVAQSPRYKITEKSQAVAFWCDPISGHATLYWYRQILGQGPELLVQFQDESVVDDSQLPKDRFSAERLKGVDSTLKIQPAELGDSAMYLCASSLGGQAEAFFGQGTRLTVV.

The chain is built from TRBV20-1 and TRBJ2-5; D possibly corresponds to TRBD1 (6 bases). The germline gives CDR1 DFQATT, CDR2 SNEGSKA (reference sequence). V dropped 5 bases and J dropped 14 bases, with 18 bases sitting between them. The CDR3 consists of 11 residues. CDR3 protein: CSALTTGHFYF. The CDR3 DNA sequence: TGCAGTGCTCTGACGACGGGACACTTTTACTTC.

The genes are TRBV27 and TRBJ2-4; perhaps TRBD2 as D (6 bases). The CDR3 sequence is 15 residues long. Trimming took off 3 bases at V and 5 bases at J, with 14 bases between the two ends. Germline assignment: CDR1 MNHEY and CDR2 SMNVEV (reference sequence). The CDR3 loop is CASSFWGSGENIQYF. The CDR3 DNA is TGTGCCAGCAGTTTTTGGGGTTCGGGGGAAAACATTCAGTACTTC.

The genes are TRBV29-1 and TRBJ2-1; D not certain. CDR1 is SQVTM, CDR2 ANQGSEA, per germline. The V end was cut by 2 bases, the J end by 3 bases, with 23 bases between. The CDR3 is made up of 18 amino acids. Here the CDR3 reads CSVELLTDPPYFYNEQFF. The CDR3 coding sequence is TGCAGCGTTGAATTACTTACAGACCCTCCTTACTTCTACAATGAGCAGTTCTTC.

The chain combines TRBV27 with TRBJ1-2; 11 positions agree with TRBD1. The CDR3 sequence is 14 residues long. Germline V gene lookup returns CDR1 MNHEY and CDR2 SMNVEV (reference sequence). V shed 6 bases, J shed 8 bases, and the junction held 8 bases outside the gene matches. The CDR3 spells CASSPGTGGWGYTF. The CDR3, as DNA: TGTGCCAGCAGCCCCGGGACAGGGGGATGGGGCTACACCTTC.

In regard to this clone: One junction end does not reproduce the germline sequence, and a read error may be involved. V usage is TRBV27 and J usage is TRBJ2-5; D remains ambiguous. This CDR3 contains 12 residues. CDR1 is MNHEY, CDR2 SMNVEV, per germline (reference sequence). The CDR3 region has the DNA TGTGCCAGCAGTTCCCCCCAAGAGACTCAGTACTTC. Protein: CASSSPQETQYF.

CDR3 sequence: CAWSVLGINYGYTF. The CDR3 nucleotides are TGTGCCTGGAGTGTTTTAGGGATAAACTATGGCTACACCTTC. This rearrangement joins TRBV30 to TRBJ1-2; D call uncertain. This CDR3 spans 14 amino acids. Germline assignment: CDR1 GTSNPN and CDR2 SVGIG (reference sequence). Trimming removed 0 bases from V and 2 bases from J, with 10 bases in between.

The CDR3 region has the DNA TGTGCCAGCTCACCAGATGGTGATCAGCCCCAGCATTTT. Its translation: CASSPDGDQPQHF. This chain links TRBV18 with TRBJ1-5; D unclear. The CDR3 loop spans 13 amino acids. V dropped 2 bases and J dropped 5 bases, with 7 bases sitting between them. The V gene's germline CDR1 is KGHSH and CDR2 LQKENI.

The V call is TRBV6-1, the J call TRBJ1-1; unclear D gene. The CDR3 is 15 amino acids. The V gene's germline CDR1 is MNHNS and CDR2 SASEGT. The V end was cut by 4 bases, the J end by 5 bases, with 17 bases between. The CDR3 loop is CASSAILASRTEAFF. CDR3 nucleotides: TGTGCCAGCAGTGCAATTCTGGCAAGTCGAACTGAAGCTTTCTTT.

The CDR3 DNA reads TGTGCCAGCAGTTTACTAGCGGGGTTCACAGATACGCAGTATTTT. Protein: CASSLLAGFTDTQYF. The J gene is TRBJ2-3, the V gene TRBV27; TRBD2 matches at 9 bases. The V gene's germline CDR1 is MNHEY and CDR2 SMNVEV (reference sequence). The junction had 2 bases not matched to a gene; V was cut back by 2 bases and J by 2 bases. CDR3 length equals 15 residues.

J is TRBJ1-5 and V is TRBV27, with D tentatively TRBD1 (6 bases). The CDR3 is 15 residues long. The ends were cut back, 5 bases at V and 6 bases at J, with 17 bases in the middle. Per germline, CDR1 MNHEY and CDR2 SMNVEV (reference sequence). CDR3 sequence: CASSPGTSRGQPQHF. DNA for the CDR3: TGTGCCAGCAGTCCCGGGACATCGCGGGGTCAGCCCCAGCATTTT.